This T cell receptor (beta chain) was retrieved from a study of cytomegalovirus exposure and HLA in healthy donors. Comment on this clone: Different DNA sequences within this sample yield the same CDR3.

PCR was performed using 60 Vbeta and 13 Jbeta primers. The table came from immunoSEQ multiplex PCR; TCRdb's copy has only in-frame clones and leaves some out. The sample table sets out 180,000 or so clones. Germline lookup yields CDR1 SGHTA and CDR2 FQGNSA. V shed 5 bases, J shed 0 bases, and the junction held 2 bases outside the gene matches. The CDR3 runs 15 residues. Sequencing was done on a sample of PBMCs. This clonotype originated in a young woman in good health and CMV-seropositive. This chain connects TRBV7-2 to TRBJ1-3; 9 bases are a match to TRBD1. The CDR3 protein is CASSIQGASGNTIYF. The CDR3 DNA reads TGTGCCAGCAGCATACAGGGGGCCTCTGGAAACACCATATATTTT.